These 25 T cell receptor beta chains were all obtained from the same sample, sequenced in a study of CD8 T cells in ankylosing spondylitis. In TCRdb, the 5' RACE reads were re-called with MiXCR into one record per CDR3 protein. Here the sample spans a few hundred thousand distinct CDR3 sequences, 18% being singletons. Sequenced sample: blood, either unsorted or a sorted T cell fraction (not recorded which). Every receptor here comes from a male donor with ankylosing spondylitis or in good health (not recorded which).

In this sample, this clonotype turned up many times. This chain uses TRBV7-2 with TRBJ1-1; tentatively, D is TRBD1 (6 bases). Germline CDR1 is SGHTA and CDR2 is FQGNSA. This CDR3 spans 14 amino acids. V was pared by 4 bases and J by 3 bases, with 12 bases between. CDR3 sequence reads: CASSSLDSYTEAFF. The CDR3 DNA is TGTGCCAGCAGCTCGTTGGACAGCTACACTGAAGCTTTCTTT.

V and J are TRBV4-3 and TRBJ2-7; D is undetermined. The CDR3 spans 15 residues. V was cut by 0 bases and J by 3 bases, with 12 bases left in between. CDR1 and CDR2 from the germline V gene are LGHNA and YSLEER. CDR3 loop: CASSQDKAPGYEQYF. CDR3 DNA: TGCGCCAGCAGCCAAGATAAGGCGCCAGGCTACGAGCAGTACTTC.

This chain joins TRBV4-1 and TRBJ2-5; no firm D call. Trimming cost V 4 bases and J 3 bases, with 12 bases left between them. Per the germline V gene, CDR1 is MGHRA and CDR2 is YSYEKL. This CDR3 is 14 amino acids long. CDR3 region: CASSPSFAKETQYF. The CDR3 DNA sequence: TGCGCCAGCAGCCCCTCATTTGCCAAAGAGACCCAGTACTTC.

This clonotype was seen a handful of times. This chain links TRBV24-1 with TRBJ2-1; TRBD2 matches 10 bases. The CDR3 is 18 amino acids. Germline V gene sequence: CDR1 KGHDR, CDR2 SFDVKD. Trimming removed 1 base from V and 4 bases from J; junction bases left unmatched: 9. This chain's CDR3 is CATSDLRSSGSSYNEQFF. The DNA for the CDR3 is TGTGCCACCAGTGATTTACGGTCTAGCGGGAGTTCTTACAATGAGCAGTTCTTC.

This clonotype was counted a few times. The chain employs TRBV5-5 and TRBJ2-6; maybe TRBD1 (6 bases). Germline CDR1 reads SGHKS; CDR2 reads YYEKEE (reference sequence). V lost 0 bases to trimming and J lost 1 base, with 11 bases between them. This CDR3 is 17 amino acids long. CDR3 region: CASSLGGGVSGANVLTF. Written as DNA, the CDR3 is TGTGCCAGCAGCTTGGGTGGGGGCGTATCTGGGGCCAACGTCCTGACTTTC.

The chain's CDR3 is CASSQEFVNTEAFF. CDR3 nucleotide sequence: TGCGCCAGCAGCCAAGAGTTCGTGAACACTGAAGCTTTCTTT. The V gene is TRBV4-3, the J gene TRBJ1-1; D is undetermined. The CDR3 has 14 residues. The germline V gene encodes CDR1 LGHNA and CDR2 YSLEER. Trimming shortened V by 0 bases and J by 0 bases, and 5 bases separated the two germline ends.

V and J are TRBV12-3 or TRBV12-4 and TRBJ2-7; 7 bases line up with TRBD1. V was pared by 5 bases and J by 5 bases, with 3 bases of the junction left unmatched. This CDR3 is 12 amino acids long. CDR3 sequence (DNA): TGTGCCAGCAGTAACACAGGGGACGAGCAGTACTTC. Amino acids: CASSNTGDEQYF.

This clonotype was seen many times. This chain joins TRBV12-3 or TRBV12-4 and TRBJ2-1; D ambiguous. This CDR3 contains 14 residues. The V end was cut by 6 bases, the J end by 0 bases, with 9 bases between. The CDR3 loop is CASSQTLSYNEQFF. The DNA of the CDR3 is TGTGCCAGCAGCCAAACACTCTCCTACAATGAGCAGTTCTTC.

This clonotype was counted between two and nine times. The V call is TRBV12-3 or TRBV12-4, the J call TRBJ2-2, with TRBD2 identical over 15 bases. This CDR3 is 17 amino acids long. V shed 5 bases and J 6 bases; nucleotides not matched to a gene: 7. The CDR3 spells CASSPTRTSGRAGELFF. CDR3 bases: TGTGCCAGCAGTCCGACCCGGACTAGCGGGAGGGCCGGGGAGCTGTTTTTT.

The chain joins TRBV2 to TRBJ2-1, with D unresolved. CDR3 length: 14 residues. Germline-derived CDR1 and CDR2 are SNHLY and FYNNEI. V was pared by 7 bases and J by 2 bases, with 12 bases between. The CDR3 coding sequence is TGTGCCAGCACCGAGGTAACCACCTACAATGAGCAGTTCTTC. This encodes CASTEVTTYNEQFF.

This clonotype was counted a few times. V and J are TRBV7-6 and TRBJ2-7, with 8 bases lining up with TRBD1. V lost 3 bases to trimming and J lost 5 bases; unmatched junction nucleotides: 9. In germline, CDR1 is SGHVS, CDR2 FNYEAQ. CDR3 size: 15 residues. This CDR3 is CASSFLQGEVNEQYF. CDR3 bases: TGTGCCAGCAGCTTCTTACAGGGGGAGGTCAACGAGCAGTACTTC.

The chain recombines TRBV29-1 with TRBJ2-3, with D perhaps matching TRBD2 (5 bases). V gave up 3 bases and J gave up 3 bases, with 16 bases separating them. The CDR3 is 15 residues long. Per the germline V gene, CDR1 is SQVTM and CDR2 is ANQGSEA. CDR3 bases: TGCAGCGTTGAGGCTCGCAACGGGATGACAGATACGCAGTATTTT. It translates to CSVEARNGMTDTQYF.

V usage is TRBV21-1 and J usage is TRBJ2-2; the table's D call TRBD2 went unverified against the DNA. TRBV21-1 is deemed a pseudogene. CDR3 length: 13 amino acids. CDR3 residues: CASRGGQTGELFF. The DNA of the CDR3 is TGTGCCAGCCGGGGGGGCCAGACCGGGGAGCTGTTTTTT.

This clonotype has more than one count but fewer than ten. The gene calls are TRBV29-1 and TRBJ2-3; TRBD2 agrees at 10 bases. V shed 2 bases, J shed 4 bases, and the junction held 6 bases outside the gene matches. The CDR3 runs to 15 residues. The germline CDR1 and CDR2 sequences are SQVTM and ANQGSEA. CDR3 loop: CSVEHSSGSPDTQYF. CDR3 sequence (DNA): TGCAGCGTTGAACACTCTAGCGGGAGTCCAGATACGCAGTATTTT.

This clonotype turned up a few times. The rearrangement links TRBV4-2 to TRBJ2-7; 9 nucleotides match TRBD2. This CDR3 is 17 amino acids long. The junction had 6 bases not matched to a gene; V was cut back by 0 bases and J by 0 bases. Germline CDR1 LGHNA, CDR2 YNFKEQ. The CDR3: CASSQDRGGRGSYEQYF. CDR3 DNA sequence: TGTGCCAGCAGCCAAGATCGGGGCGGGAGGGGCTCCTACGAGCAGTACTTC.

This clonotype was seen a handful of times. The chain combines TRBV27 with TRBJ2-1, with 10 bases matching TRBD2. The CDR3 sequence is 14 residues long. Trimming at V came to 6 bases and at J to 6 bases, leaving 5 bases not matched to a gene. Germline loops: CDR1 MNHEY, CDR2 SMNVEV (reference sequence). This CDR3 is CASSPLAGVNEQFF. The DNA of the CDR3 is TGTGCCAGCAGCCCGCTAGCGGGAGTCAATGAGCAGTTCTTC.

The rearrangement joins TRBV29-1 to TRBJ2-4; D gene uncertain. Trimming shortened V by 7 bases and J by 1 base, and 11 bases separated the two germline ends. This CDR3 has 13 residues. The V gene's germline CDR1 is SQVTM and CDR2 ANQGSEA. The CDR3 nucleotides read TGCAGCGCCGAGATGGGGGCCAAAAACATTCAGTACTTC. Translating it yields CSAEMGAKNIQYF. The full variable domain, with the rest looked up from reference TRBV29-1 and TRBJ2-4, is SAVISQKPSRDICQRGTSLTIQCQVDSQVTMMFWYRQQPGQSLTLIATANQGSEATYESGFVIDKFPISRPNLTFSTLTVSNMSPEDSSIYLCSAEMGAKNIQYFGAGTRLSVL.

This clonotype was counted at least ten times. The chain couples TRBV29-1 to TRBJ2-3; D might be TRBD1 (5 bases). Germline loops: CDR1 SQVTM, CDR2 ANQGSEA. Trimming cost V 6 bases and J 0 bases, with 10 bases left between them. The CDR3 spans 13 residues. The CDR3, as DNA: TGCAGCGTCAGGGCCCCTAGCACAGATACGCAGTATTTT. Amino acid sequence: CSVRAPSTDTQYF.

A word on this clonotype: One junction end does not reproduce the germline sequence, and a read error may be involved. The chain recombines TRBV11-2 with TRBJ2-1; TRBD2 aligns across 13 bases. This CDR3 has 18 amino acids. The germline V gene encodes CDR1 SGHAT and CDR2 FQNNGV. CDR3 amino acids: CGSSQLAGGPTSYNEQFF. The CDR3 bases are TGTGGCAGCAGCCAACTAGCGGGAGGGCCCACTTCCTACAATGAGCAGTTCTTC.

A few counts support this clonotype. The CDR3 here is CASSPGTSVIKSSIYNEQFF. CDR3 sequence (DNA): TGTGCCAGCAGTCCCGGGACTAGCGTGATAAAATCAAGTATCTACAATGAGCAGTTCTTC. The chain couples TRBV12-3 or TRBV12-4 to TRBJ2-1, with TRBD2 matching over 10 bases. V trimming: 5 bases; J trimming: 3 bases; junction bases outside the gene matches: 19. CDR3 length: 20 residues.

This clonotype was observed a handful of times. This chain uses TRBV6-2 or TRBV6-3 with TRBJ2-7; TRBD1 is a possible D gene (5 bases). This CDR3 region has 14 residues. Per the germline V gene, CDR1 is MNHEY and CDR2 is SVGEGT. V was clipped by 7 bases and J by 2 bases, with 15 bases between them. CDR3 sequence (DNA): TGTGCCAGCATCCTGGGGCCAGGCCCCTACGAGCAGTACTTC. Translating gives CASILGPGPYEQYF.

The chain uses TRBV7-6 and TRBJ2-3; 7 nucleotides line up with TRBD1. The CDR3 consists of 18 residues. The J segment lost 6 bases and the V segment lost 4 bases, leaving 19 bases of the junction unmatched. From germline, CDR1 is SGHVS and CDR2 FNYEAQ. This CDR3 reads CASSWNPQDRDEVDTQYF. CDR3 nucleotide sequence: TGTGCCAGCAGCTGGAACCCACAAGACAGGGATGAGGTGGATACGCAGTATTTT.

V gene TRBV27 combines with J gene TRBJ1-1; 7 positions agree with TRBD1. V lost 7 bases and J lost 1; bases outside the gene matches: 6. The CDR3 is 14 amino acids. In germline, CDR1 is MNHEY, CDR2 SMNVEV (reference sequence). CDR3 coding DNA: TGTGCCAGCAACGCCGGGACAGAGAACACTGAAGCTTTCTTT. The encoded protein is CASNAGTENTEAFF.

V gene TRBV20-1 combines with J gene TRBJ2-7, with D perhaps TRBD1 or TRBD2 (6 bases each). From germline, CDR1 is DFQATT and CDR2 SNEGSKA (reference sequence). The CDR3 runs to 14 residues. Trimming took 5 bases from V and 0 from J, leaving 14 bases between them. This chain's CDR3 is CSAPEGGPSYEQYF. DNA of the CDR3: TGCAGTGCTCCTGAGGGGGGACCCTCCTACGAGCAGTACTTC.

The chain couples TRBV21-1 to TRBJ2-7. TRBV21-1 is annotated as a pseudogene. The CDR3 loop spans 15 amino acids. CDR3 bases: TGTGCCAGCAGCAAAGGCAGCGACCACTCCTACGAGCAGTACTTC. It yields the protein CASSKGSDHSYEQYF.